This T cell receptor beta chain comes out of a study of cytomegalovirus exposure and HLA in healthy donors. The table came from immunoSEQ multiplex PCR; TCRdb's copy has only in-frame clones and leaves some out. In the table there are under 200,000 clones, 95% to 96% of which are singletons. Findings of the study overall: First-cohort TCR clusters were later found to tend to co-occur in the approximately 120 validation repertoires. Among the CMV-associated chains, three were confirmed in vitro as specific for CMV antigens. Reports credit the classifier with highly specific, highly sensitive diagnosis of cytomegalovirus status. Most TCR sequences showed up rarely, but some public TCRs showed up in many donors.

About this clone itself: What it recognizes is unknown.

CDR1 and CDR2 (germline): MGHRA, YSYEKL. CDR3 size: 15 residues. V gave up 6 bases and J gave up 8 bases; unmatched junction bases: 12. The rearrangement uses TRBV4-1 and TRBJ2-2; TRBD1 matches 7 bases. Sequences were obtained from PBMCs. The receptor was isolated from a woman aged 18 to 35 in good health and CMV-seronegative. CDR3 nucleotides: TGCGCCAGCAGACCCGGGACAGCCGATTCGGGGGAGCTGTTTTTT. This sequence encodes CASRPGTADSGELFF.